There are a few counts of the clone carrying this T cell receptor (beta chain). TCRdb reanalysed the 5' RACE reads using MiXCR and keeps one entry per CDR3 protein. This table holds 300,000 to 350,000 distinct CDR3 sequences, approximately 13% found once. The record originates from a study of identical twins. Germline V gene lookup returns CDR1 MNHEY and CDR2 SVGAGI. With 5 bases clipped from V and 7 bases from J, the junction kept 8 bases outside the gene matches. This CDR3 is 13 amino acids long. This sample was also put to use in a study of yellow fever vaccine responses in identical twins.

The clonotype comes from a woman younger than 35 in good health. The chain uses TRBV6-5 and TRBJ2-7; TRBD1 matches 7 bases. Sequencing was done on a sample of CD8+ T cells sorted from blood. CDR3 nucleotide sequence: TGTGCCAGCAGTAACACAGGGGTTGGAGAGCAGTACTTC. Translating gives CASSNTGVGEQYF.